This TCR beta chain derives from a study of T-cell memory formation after mild COVID-19. Of note for this clonotype: Its ends do not fully match the called genes, so a read error is possible.

Using its own MiXCR run on the 5' RACE reads, TCRdb lists one record per CDR3 protein. The data contain 300,000 to 350,000 distinct CDR3 sequences, around an eighth of them seen just once; the ten biggest clones take up 21%. The receptor was isolated from a man between 18 and 35 years old who had mild COVID-19 (a few samples of this study predate the infection). Cell type and time point are not known. The source material was PBMCs or a T cell subset sorted from them (not recorded which).

CDR3 loop: CTSSGRDRNEQFF. Written as DNA, the CDR3 is TGTACCAGCAGCGGCAGGGATCGAAATGAGCAGTTCTTC. J is TRBJ2-1 and V is TRBV3-1, with D possibly called TRBD1 or TRBD2 (5 bases each). Germline loops: CDR1 LGHDT, CDR2 YNNKEL (reference sequence). CDR3 length: 13 amino acids.